The 20 T cell receptor beta chains reported below all come from one sample, sequenced in a study of cytomegalovirus exposure and HLA in healthy donors. PCR used 60 Vbeta primers and 13 Jbeta primers. Profiled with immunoSEQ multiplex PCR; TCRdb holds only in-frame clones, not every one. The data hold 90,000 to 120,000 clones, with around 80% observed a single time. The specimen was PBMCs. The receptors were gathered from a female donor in good health and CMV-seropositive.

V gene TRBV7-8 combines with J gene TRBJ1-6; D is unresolved. V was shortened by 1 base and J by 5 bases, with 12 bases between the two germline ends. The germline V gene encodes CDR1 SGHVS and CDR2 FQNEAQ. The CDR3 extends over 16 amino acids. CDR3 sequence reads: CASSLVTGRNNSPLHF. The CDR3 nucleotides are TGTGCCAGCAGCTTAGTTACCGGCAGGAATAATTCACCCCTCCACTTT.

This clone was detected once. This CDR3 reads CASRGTGFVFGGYTF. CDR3 DNA sequence: TGTGCCAGCAGAGGGACAGGGTTCGTCTTTGGTGGCTACACCTTC. The V gene is TRBV27, the J gene TRBJ1-2, with TRBD1 matching over 9 bases. Looked up from germline, CDR1 is MNHEY and CDR2 is SMNVEV (reference sequence). The V segment lost 6 bases and the J segment 7 bases; nucleotides outside the gene matches: 12. CDR3 length: 15 amino acids.

The chain couples TRBV6-5 to TRBJ2-7, with TRBD1 as a possible D gene (5 bases). The CDR3 is 15 amino acids. CDR1 and CDR2 (germline): MNHEY, SVGAGI. V was clipped by 2 bases and J by 0 bases, with 11 bases between them. The CDR3 loop is CASSYVGQGSYEQYF. The DNA of the CDR3 is TGTGCCAGCAGTTACGTGGGGCAGGGCTCCTACGAGCAGTACTTC.

The chain has TRBV7-6 and TRBJ2-1; a possible D gene is TRBD1 (6 bases). The V gene's germline CDR1 is SGHVS and CDR2 FNYEAQ. The ends were cut back, 3 bases at V and 9 bases at J, with 24 bases in the middle. The CDR3 extends over 17 amino acids. The CDR3 reads CASSFLLIQGKNGEQFF. Here the CDR3 DNA reads TGTGCCAGCAGCTTTCTCCTGATCCAGGGGAAGAATGGTGAGCAGTTCTTC.

V and J are TRBV12-5 and TRBJ2-3; 14 nucleotides agree with TRBD2. With V trimmed by 7 bases and J by 2 bases, 5 bases remained unmatched. This CDR3 spans 16 amino acids. The germline V gene has CDR1 LGHNT and CDR2 FRNRAP. This CDR3 reads CASAGLAGGFTDTQYF. DNA of the CDR3: TGTGCTAGTGCCGGACTAGCGGGGGGCTTCACAGATACGCAGTATTTT.

V and J are TRBV10-3 and TRBJ1-5; possibly TRBD1 for D (6 bases). V gave up 6 bases and J gave up 3 bases, with 12 bases separating them. Germline lookup yields CDR1 ENHRY and CDR2 SYGVKD. CDR3 length equals 14 residues. The CDR3 here is CAIRLEGDNQPQHF. DNA for the CDR3: TGTGCCATCAGGCTTGAGGGGGACAATCAGCCCCAGCATTTT.

A remark on this clone: An end of the junction differs from the germline gene, which may be a read error. The chain uses TRBV7-9 and TRBJ2-1; 10 bases align to TRBD2. The CDR3 sequence is 15 residues long. Per the germline V gene, CDR1 is SEHNR and CDR2 is FQNEAQ (reference sequence). CDR3 sequence: CSSSPLLAGGYEQFF. Here the CDR3 DNA reads TGTTCCAGCAGCCCCCTCTTAGCGGGGGGCTATGAGCAGTTCTTC.

The chain has TRBV11-2 and TRBJ2-7; no clear D gene. CDR3 length: 11 amino acids. Trimming left V 5 bases short and J 3 bases short, with 5 bases between. The V gene's germline CDR1 is SGHAT and CDR2 FQNNGV. CDR3 DNA: TGTGCCAGCAGCCCCGGCTACGAGCAGTACTTC. Its protein is CASSPGYEQYF. The variable domain in full, completed from reference TRBV11-2 and TRBJ2-7, reads EAGVAQSPRYKIIEKRQSVAFWCNPISGHATLYWYQQILGQGPKLLIQFQNNGVVDDSQLPKDRFSAERLKGVDSTLKIQPAKLEDSAVYLCASSPGYEQYFGPGTRLTVT.

The chain carries TRBV4-2 and TRBJ2-5; 9 positions agree with TRBD2. V was clipped by 1 base and J by 5 bases; unmatched bases: 8. The CDR3 loop spans 16 amino acids. Germline V gives CDR1 LGHNA, CDR2 YNFKEQ. Written as DNA, the CDR3 is TGTGCCAGCAGCCAAGCTGCGGGAGGGAAGACGGAGACCCAGTACTTC. Residues: CASSQAAGGKTETQYF.

V gene TRBV27 combines with J gene TRBJ2-5, with TRBD1 identical over 7 bases. Losses at the gene ends were 6 bases for V and 5 bases for J; bases not matched to a gene: 9. Germline CDR1 MNHEY, CDR2 SMNVEV (reference sequence). CDR3 size: 14 residues. The CDR3 here is CASRYRGQWETQYF. The CDR3 nucleotides read TGTGCCAGCAGATACAGGGGCCAGTGGGAGACCCAGTACTTC.

For this clone: The same CDR3 arises from other DNA sequences in this sample as well. The CDR3 bases are TGTGCCTGGAGTGTACAGGGGAACACTGAAGCTTTCTTT. Amino acid sequence: CAWSVQGNTEAFF. The chain employs TRBV30 and TRBJ1-1; weak D call: TRBD1 (6 bases). The CDR3 has 13 amino acids. With 0 bases removed from V and 1 base from J, the gap between germline ends came to 6 bases. Per the germline V gene, CDR1 is GTSNPN and CDR2 is SVGIG (reference sequence).

This chain uses TRBV19 with TRBJ2-3, with 9 bases fitting TRBD1. In germline, CDR1 is LNHDA, CDR2 SQIVND (reference sequence). V was pared by 5 bases and J by 0 bases, with 6 bases of the junction left unmatched. This CDR3 has 16 residues. The CDR3 loop reads CASSDRGTQSTDTQYF. DNA for the CDR3: TGTGCCAGTAGTGACAGGGGGACTCAGAGCACAGATACGCAGTATTTT.

The V gene is TRBV30, the J gene TRBJ1-1; possible D gene TRBD1, 5 bases. Germline V gene lookup returns CDR1 GTSNPN and CDR2 SVGIG (reference sequence). The V end lost 6 bases, the J end lost 10 bases, and 15 bases lay between the germline ends. CDR3 length equals 11 residues. CDR3 in DNA: TGTGCCTGCTATGGGGGAGGGAGAGCTTTCTTT. This translates into CACYGGGRAFF.

The rearrangement links TRBV18 to TRBJ2-1; 13 bases are shared with TRBD2. The CDR3 covers 18 residues. V shed 4 bases and J 7 bases; nucleotides not matched to a gene: 13. In germline, CDR1 is KGHSH, CDR2 LQKENI. The CDR3 DNA follows: TGTGCCAGCTCACTACTAAGTACTAGCGGGAGGGGTTCGAATGAGCAGTTCTTC. Protein product: CASSLLSTSGRGSNEQFF.

CDR3 residues: CASSLEGHLTGDTQYF. The CDR3, as DNA: TGCGCCAGCAGCTTGGAGGGGCACCTTACCGGAGATACGCAGTATTTT. The chain carries TRBV5-1 and TRBJ2-3; D may be TRBD1 (5 bases). Trimming removed 0 bases at V and 5 bases at J, with 16 bases between. The CDR3 spans 16 residues. Germline V CDR1 and CDR2: SGHRS, YFSETQ.

The chain carries TRBV5-1 and TRBJ1-2; possible D gene TRBD1, 6 bases. Germline-derived CDR1 and CDR2 are SGHRS and YFSETQ. This CDR3 spans 15 amino acids. V gave up 4 bases and J gave up 2 bases, with 15 bases separating them. Here the CDR3 DNA reads TGCGCCAGCAGCCCCTCACCAACAGGGAACTATGGCTACACCTTC. It yields the protein CASSPSPTGNYGYTF.

The V call is TRBV14, the J call TRBJ2-5; 10 nucleotides align to TRBD1. V shed 4 bases, J shed 5 bases, and the junction held 7 bases outside the gene matches. Germline lookup yields CDR1 SGHDN and CDR2 FVKESK. The CDR3 runs to 15 residues. CDR3 nucleotide sequence: TGTGCCAGCAGCCCAGGGACAGGGGTGATCGAGACCCAGTACTTC. Protein: CASSPGTGVIETQYF.

The rearrangement joins TRBV28 to TRBJ2-7; D is ambiguous. With 4 bases removed from V and 2 bases from J, the gap between germline ends came to 6 bases. The CDR3 consists of 12 residues. Germline V gene data show CDR1 as MDHEN and CDR2 as SYDVKM. DNA for the CDR3: TGTGCCAGCAGTTCGATAGCCTACGAGCAGTACTTC. This gives the protein CASSSIAYEQYF.

DNA for the CDR3: TGTGCCAGCAGTGAAGGGGCATTCTCCTACGAGCAGTACTTC. It yields the protein CASSEGAFSYEQYF. The rearrangement uses TRBV6-1 and TRBJ2-5; no definite D call. Near its end, the DNA agrees better with TRBJ2-7, so the J call may be wrong. Germline CDR1 MNHNS, CDR2 SASEGT. The CDR3 spans 14 residues.

V gene TRBV6-6 combines with J gene TRBJ1-2, with 9 bases identical to TRBD1. In germline, CDR1 is MNHNY, CDR2 SVGAGI (reference sequence). Trimming cost V 0 bases and J 4 bases; bases outside gene matches: 0. The CDR3 covers 14 residues. The CDR3 nucleotides are TGTGCCAGCAGTTACTCGGGACAGGGCTATGGCTACACCTTC. Residues: CASSYSGQGYGYTF.